Each of the 17 T cell receptor beta chains below was sequenced from the same sample in a study of CD8+CD57+ T cells in acquired aplastic anemia. Before being chosen for sequencing, patients had shown CD8+CD57+ cell expansion by flow cytometry. CDR3 and TCR beta VDJ profiling relied on genomic DNA as the template. TCRdb ran MiXCR on the reads and lists one entry per CDR3 protein. Of 150,000 to 200,000 distinct CDR3 sequences listed, roughly half were seen once; the top ten hold 3.2%. The sample consisted of sorted CD4+, CD8+, or CD8+CD57+ T cells (not recorded which) from PBMCs. These receptors were obtained from a human donor with aplastic anemia.

A few counts support this clonotype. V usage is TRBV9 and J usage is TRBJ2-3; 11 bases are a match to TRBD2. The CDR3 is made up of 16 amino acids. The germline V gene encodes CDR1 SGDLS and CDR2 YYNGEE. Germline trimming cut 0 bases from V and 3 bases from J; bases unmatched to any gene: 3. Written as DNA, the CDR3 is TGTGCCAGCAGCGTAGGACTAGCGGGGCGAACAGATACGCAGTATTTT. Its protein product is CASSVGLAGRTDTQYF.

The chain links TRBV13 to TRBJ2-4; D is unclear. The CDR3 totals 14 residues. From germline, CDR1 is PRHDT and CDR2 FYEKMQ (reference sequence). Trimming removed 5 bases from V and 1 base from J, with 9 bases in between. CDR3 sequence (DNA): TGTGCCAGCAGCGAGCAAGGGGCCAAAAACATTCAGTACTTC. Translating it yields CASSEQGAKNIQYF.

This clonotype showed up many times. The chain recombines TRBV6-2 or TRBV6-3 with TRBJ2-7; 10 positions match TRBD1. The CDR3 is 13 amino acids. After removal of 6 bases from V and 5 bases from J, the junction contained 4 bases not matched to a gene. Germline V CDR1 and CDR2: MNHEY, SVGEGT. This CDR3 is CASSRDRGNEQYV. In DNA form, the CDR3 reads TGTGCCAGCAGCCGGGACAGGGGAAACGAGCAGTACGTC.

As to this clonotype: Since a much larger clone is just one base distant, this may be a read error. The conserved final phenylalanine or tryptophan is absent from the CDR3, which likely points to a read error. The rearrangement uses TRBV6-1 and TRBJ2-2; TRBD2 matches 8 bases. This CDR3 comprises 15 residues. With 3 bases clipped from V and 5 bases from J, the junction kept 5 bases outside the gene matches. Germline-derived CDR1 and CDR2 are MNHNS and SASEGT. The CDR3 loop reads CASSDSGRRTGELFL. In DNA form, the CDR3 reads TGTGCCAGCAGTGACAGCGGGAGAAGGACCGGGGAGCTGTTTTTA.

This clonotype appeared once. J is TRBJ1-5 and V is TRBV11-2, with 7 nucleotides matching TRBD1. Trimming took 6 bases from V and 7 from J; bases not matched to a gene: 3. Germline assignment: CDR1 SGHAT and CDR2 FQNNGV. The CDR3 totals 12 residues. This chain's CDR3 is CASSSRGQPQHF. CDR3 DNA sequence: TGTGCCAGCAGTTCCAGGGGGCAGCCCCAGCATTTT.

The chain joins TRBV15 to TRBJ1-2; D remains ambiguous. The germline CDR1 and CDR2 sequences are LNHNV and YYDKDF (reference sequence). V was clipped by 4 bases and J by 0 bases, with 12 bases between them. The CDR3 is 15 amino acids. CDR3 DNA: TGTGCCACCAGCAAAGACCCCAAGGCTAACTATGGCTACACCTTC. The encoded protein is CATSKDPKANYGYTF.

The CDR3 region is CASSMSGEETQYF. The CDR3 region has the DNA TGTGCCAGTAGTATGAGCGGGGAGGAGACCCAGTACTTC. The V and J genes are TRBV19 and TRBJ2-5, with 7 bases that match TRBD2. Germline CDR1 LNHDA, CDR2 SQIVND (reference sequence). The CDR3 totals 13 residues. After removal of 3 bases from V and 5 bases from J, the junction contained 3 bases not matched to a gene.

This clonotype was counted at least ten times. The chain is built from TRBV2 and TRBJ2-1; 9 bases match TRBD2. Germline V lookup: CDR1 SNHLY, CDR2 FYNNEI. After removal of 6 bases from V and 12 bases from J, the junction contained 9 bases not matched to a gene. The CDR3 is 13 residues long. CDR3 region: CASRREGPGLQFF. CDR3 DNA sequence: TGTGCCAGCAGGCGGGAGGGCCCCGGGCTGCAGTTCTTC.

The J gene is TRBJ1-1, the V gene TRBV29-1, with 8 bases lining up with TRBD1. Per germline, CDR1 SQVTM and CDR2 ANQGSEA. The CDR3 loop spans 12 amino acids. V lost 4 bases and J lost 7; bases outside the gene matches: 5. CDR3 in amino acids: CSVGAGGSEAFF. The DNA for the CDR3 is TGCAGCGTTGGGGCAGGGGGCAGTGAAGCTTTCTTT. The full variable domain, its missing parts supplied by reference TRBV29-1 and TRBJ1-1, is SAVISQKPSRDICQRGTSLTIQCQVDSQVTMMFWYRQQPGQSLTLIATANQGSEATYESGFVIDKFPISRPNLTFSTLTVSNMSPEDSSIYLCSVGAGGSEAFFGQGTRLTVV.

V gene TRBV9 combines with J gene TRBJ2-7; weak D call: TRBD2 (6 bases). Germline CDR1 and CDR2: SGDLS and YYNGEE. The CDR3 runs 16 residues. V lost 2 bases, J lost 1 base, and 16 bases lay in between. The CDR3 coding sequence is TGTGCCAGCAGCGTCCCTGTAACGGGAGAATCCTACGAGCAGTACTTC. Translation: CASSVPVTGESYEQYF.

This chain joins TRBV15 and TRBJ2-5; D remains ambiguous. CDR1 and CDR2 (germline): LNHNV, YYDKDF (reference sequence). The V end was cut by 0 bases, the J end by 4 bases, with 9 bases between. CDR3 length equals 14 residues. CDR3 nucleotides: TGTGCCACCAGCAGAGATCAAAGGGTAGAGACCCAGTACTTC. Amino acids: CATSRDQRVETQYF.

V gene TRBV5-5 combines with J gene TRBJ2-7; D possibly corresponds to TRBD1 (6 bases). V lost 4 bases to trimming and J lost 0 bases, with 14 bases between them. The CDR3 runs to 15 residues. Germline CDR1 SGHKS, CDR2 YYEKEE (reference sequence). The CDR3 nucleotides read TGTGCCAGCAGCCAACCCGGACAGATCTCCTACGAGCAGTACTTC. As protein: CASSQPGQISYEQYF.

This clonotype has just one count. The chain uses TRBV27 and TRBJ2-3; a weak D match, TRBD2 (6 bases). Germline CDR1 and CDR2: MNHEY and SMNVEV (reference sequence). The V end lost 5 bases, the J end lost 6 bases, and 15 bases lay between the germline ends. The length of the CDR3 is 14 residues. The CDR3 loop is CASSPGTYLDTQYF. The CDR3 DNA follows: TGTGCCAGCAGTCCCGGGACTTACTTGGATACGCAGTATTTT.

The chain joins TRBV19 to TRBJ1-6; 9 bases agree with TRBD1. V lost 10 bases and J lost 9; bases outside the gene matches: 13. Germline V gives CDR1 LNHDA, CDR2 SQIVND (reference sequence). The CDR3 is made up of 15 amino acids. CDR3 region: CATSDTGTGCSPLHF. CDR3 in DNA: TGTGCCACCAGTGATACGGGGACAGGGTGTTCACCCCTCCACTTT.

The table lists this clonotype with a few counts. This CDR3 fails to terminate in the conserved phenylalanine or tryptophan, so it likely reflects a read error. V and J are TRBV6-2 or TRBV6-3 and TRBJ2-6; D possibly corresponds to TRBD1 (5 bases). This CDR3 has 16 residues. V shed 5 bases and J shed 4 bases, with 15 bases lying between them. Germline loops: CDR1 MNHEY, CDR2 SVGEGT. Here the CDR3 reads CASSPSGKSGANVLTS. CDR3 sequence (DNA): TGTGCCAGCAGTCCGTCAGGGAAGTCCGGGGCCAACGTCCTGACTTCC.

The CDR3 DNA is TGTGCCAGCAGCGCTAGCGGGGGGGCAGCCTACGAGCAGTACTTC. This translates into CASSASGGAAYEQYF. V gene TRBV2 combines with J gene TRBJ2-7; 12 nucleotides agree with TRBD2. V trimming: 6 bases; J trimming: 2 bases; junction bases outside the gene matches: 5. Per germline, CDR1 SNHLY and CDR2 FYNNEI. This CDR3 spans 15 amino acids.

V is TRBV24-1 and J is TRBJ2-7; D gene uncertain. The CDR3 consists of 14 residues. Trimming shortened V by 9 bases and J by 2 bases, and 16 bases separated the two germline ends. In germline, CDR1 is KGHDR, CDR2 SFDVKD. CDR3 loop: CATGNVVSPYEQYF. The DNA for the CDR3 is TGTGCCACCGGGAACGTTGTGTCCCCCTACGAGCAGTACTTC.